Listed below are T cell receptor beta chains from one sample, sequenced in a study of radiotherapy plus CTLA-4 blockade in lung cancer. Clones were sequenced by immunoSEQ multiplex PCR, and TCRdb holds only the in-frame ones, with some missing. Of approximately 100,000 clones in the sample, 85% to 90% were seen once. Sample: peripheral blood, taken from a patient treated with radiotherapy plus ipilimumab. The origin of the receptors is a human donor with non-small cell lung cancer that progressed on radiotherapy plus ipilimumab. Some clones in this sample may be carry-over from other donors' samples. The CDR3 runs from the conserved cysteine through the conserved F or W. D genes are given only for firm matches. Only some rows state a clone size, as once, few, many or a class for expanded clones.

TRBD1	17	TRBV6-4	TRBJ1-5	NA	TGTGCCAGCAGTGAAAGGCGGGACAGGGTGTTGAATCAGCCCCAGCATTTT	CASSERRDRVLNQPQHF
TRBD1	14	TRBV6-5	TRBJ1-6	NA	TGTGCCAGCAGGCAGGGGGCTGGCGATTCACCCCTCCACTTT	CASRQGAGDSPLHF
NA	16	TRBV18	TRBJ1-1	NA	TGTGCCAGCTCACAGAGCCAAGCGGGGGGCCGCGCTGAAGCTTTCTTT	CASSQSQAGGRAEAFF
TRBD1	15	TRBV5-1	TRBJ1-4	NA	TGCGCCAGCAGCAAAGACAGGGGAGTCGATGAAAAACTGTTTTTT	CASSKDRGVDEKLFF
NA	16	TRBV7-8	TRBJ2-1	NA	TGTGCCAGCAGCTTTTTTCGGGGCAGCTCCTACAATGAGCAGTTCTTC	CASSFFRGSSYNEQFF
TRBD1	18	TRBV5-1	TRBJ2-6	NA	TGCGCCAGCAGCGAACCGGGACAGGGGGCATCTGGGGCCAACGTCCTGACTTTC	CASSEPGQGASGANVLTF
NA	14	TRBV11-3	TRBJ1-1	NA	TGTGCCAGCAGCTCGGGCGGGGGACGGACTGAAGCTTTCTTT	CASSSGGGRTEAFF
NA	18	TRBV18	TRBJ1-5	NA	TGTGCCAGCTCACCCCTCGGGGGTTTGAGGTTTGAGAATCAGCCCCAGCATTTT	CASSPLGGLRFENQPQHF
NA	15	TRBV28	TRBJ1-2	NA	TGTGCCAGCAGTTTAAGTTTTCAGGGATACTATGGCTACACCTTC	CASSLSFQGYYGYTF
TRBD1	17	TRBV4-2	TRBJ1-2	NA	TGTGCCAGCAGCCAAGAGGGAGACAGGGGGCAAGGGTATGGCTACACCTTC	CASSQEGDRGQGYGYTF
NA	14	TRBV5-1	TRBJ1-2	NA	TGCGCCAGCAGCTTGGACGGAGCTAACTATGGCTACACCTTC	CASSLDGANYGYTF
NA	18	TRBV5-1	TRBJ1-2	few	TGCGCCAGCAGCTTGACGTTTGAGGGGCGCCGGGGGGCCTATGGCTACACCTTC	CASSLTFEGRRGAYGYTF
NA	13	TRBV18	TRBJ1-1	NA	TGTGCCAGCTCCCAGACGGACGAGACTGAAGCTTTCTTT	CASSQTDETEAFF
NA	14	TRBV6-6	TRBJ2-1	NA	TGTGCCAGCAGTTACGGGCAGTACTACAATGAGCAGTTCTTC	CASSYGQYYNEQFF
NA	16	TRBV7-9	TRBJ2-2	NA	TGTGCCAGCAGCCCCTGGGGTTCCATGAACACCGGGGAGCTGTTTTTT	CASSPWGSMNTGELFF
NA	16	TRBV28	TRBJ2-2	NA	TGTGCCAGCAGTTTGAGGGGAGGGGGCAACACCGGGGAGCTGTTTTTT	CASSLRGGGNTGELFF
TRBD1	15	TRBV5-1	TRBJ2-5	few	TGCGCCAGCAGCCGACAGGGGCTCAACCAAGAGACCCAGTACTTC	CASSRQGLNQETQYF
TRBD1	14	TRBV18	TRBJ1-1	NA	TGTGCCAGCTCACCACAGGGGGCTTTTTCTCAAGCTTTCTTT	CASSPQGAFSQAFF
TRBD2	17	TRBV4-3	TRBJ2-3	once	TGCGCCAGCAGCCACCTAGCGGGGGGGCTGGGCACAGATACGCAGTATTTT	CASSHLAGGLGTDTQYF
TRBD1	15	TRBV7-9	TRBJ2-1	NA	TGTGCCAGCAGCCCCCTATCGGGACAGTACAATGAGCAGTTCTTC	CASSPLSGQYNEQFF
NA	14	TRBV19	TRBJ2-7	few	TGTGCCAGTAGTATCGTGGGTAGCGTCTACGAGCAGTACTTC	CASSIVGSVYEQYF
NA	17	TRBV9	TRBJ1-6	NA	TGTGCCAGCAGCGTAGGCGGGGGGATCTATTATAATTCACCCCTCCACTTT	CASSVGGGIYYNSPLHF
NA	15	TRBV5-1	TRBJ2-3	NA	TGCGCCAGCAGCTTGGGTGTGACAGGCCCAGATACGCAGTATTTT	CASSLGVTGPDTQYF
NA	17	TRBV4-1	TRBJ1-2	once	TGCGCCAGCAGCCAACTCGGATCTAATCTACCTAACTATGGCTACACCTTC	CASSQLGSNLPNYGYTF
NA	13	TRBV7-9	TRBJ2-2	NA	TGTGCCAGCAGCTTTCTATTCACCGGGGAGCTGTTTTTT	CASSFLFTGELFF
NA	14	TRBV19	TRBJ2-7	NA	TGTGCCAGTAGTATAGATCTAGAGAATTTCGAGCAGTACTTC	CASSIDLENFEQYF
TRBD2	16	TRBV28	TRBJ2-1	NA	TGTGCCAGCAGGCGACTAGCGGGGGGGCAGTACCATGAGCAGTTCTTC	CASRRLAGGQYHEQFF